The 29 T cell receptor beta chains given below trace back to one sample, sequenced in a study of human T cells and chemical hapten exposure. TCRdb ran MiXCR on the RACE reads and lists one entry per CDR3 protein. The sample includes more than 100,000 distinct CDR3 sequences, roughly an eighth of them seen just once. Described time point: patch test 1, 2 weeks after DPC sensitization. Treatment described: therapeutic diphenylcyclopropenone sensitization with weekly scalp DPC. The source material was whole blood, sampled in connection with sensitization to the hapten diphenylcyclopropenone (DPC). Every receptor here comes from a man between 18 and 29 years old with alopecia areata. Some clones in this sample may be carry-over from other donors' samples.

A few counts support this clonotype. The rearrangement links TRBV6-5 to TRBJ2-5; D is unclear. Germline V gives CDR1 MNHEY, CDR2 SVGAGI. The CDR3 sequence is 14 residues long. V lost 8 bases and J lost 0, with 13 bases in between. The CDR3 protein is CASRKGRNQETQYF. Here the CDR3 DNA reads TGTGCCAGCCGTAAAGGACGGAACCAAGAGACCCAGTACTTC.

This clonotype was counted between two and nine times. The chain uses TRBV9 and TRBJ2-2; no clear D gene. The germline V and J ends were trimmed by 0 bases and 1 base, with 4 bases remaining between them. The CDR3 spans 14 residues. Germline V gene lookup returns CDR1 SGDLS and CDR2 YYNGEE. The CDR3: CASSVVGNTGELFF. CDR3 coding DNA: TGTGCCAGCAGCGTAGTAGGGAACACCGGGGAGCTGTTTTTT.

The chain is built from TRBV5-1 and TRBJ1-1; TRBD1 might be the D (6 bases). The CDR3 is 11 residues long. V was pared by 2 bases and J by 11 bases, with 10 bases between. Germline CDR1 is SGHRS and CDR2 is YFSETQ. Here the CDR3 DNA reads TGCGCCAGCAGCTTTTGGGGGCGGGCTTTCTTT. Protein product: CASSFWGRAFF.

This rearrangement joins TRBV4-1 to TRBJ2-3; TRBD2 matches at 8 bases. CDR1 and CDR2 (germline): MGHRA, YSYEKL. The CDR3 runs 15 residues. J lost 6 bases, V lost 5 bases, and 10 bases had no gene match. The CDR3 DNA is TGCGCCAGCAGCTACGGGGCTAGCGGGCCGGATACGCAGTATTTT. Translated, it gives CASSYGASGPDTQYF.

The sample holds a few counts of this clonotype. V usage is TRBV5-1 and J usage is TRBJ2-7; D gene unclear. The germline V and J ends were trimmed by 0 bases and 9 bases, with 13 bases remaining between them. The V gene's germline CDR1 is SGHRS and CDR2 YFSETQ. CDR3 size: 13 residues. The CDR3, as DNA: TGCGCCAGCAGCTTGGACAGTTTTTGGGGGCAGTACTTC. Translated: CASSLDSFWGQYF.

There are many counts of this clonotype. This sequence joins TRBV11-2 and TRBJ2-3, with D perhaps TRBD2 (6 bases). CDR3 size: 13 residues. The V and J ends lost 5 bases and 10 bases respectively, with 16 bases between them. From germline, CDR1 is SGHAT and CDR2 FQNNGV. The CDR3 sequence: CASSPGTLEAQYF. CDR3 DNA: TGTGCCAGCAGCCCCGGGACTCTGGAGGCGCAGTATTTT.

The gene calls are TRBV5-4 and TRBJ2-1, with 7 bases matching TRBD2. Germline CDR1 SGHNT, CDR2 YYREEE (reference sequence). V was clipped by 0 bases and J by 8 bases; unmatched bases: 8. The CDR3 has 15 residues. DNA of the CDR3: TGTGCCAGCAGCTTGGCAGGCGGGGAGGGGCATGAGCAGTTCTTC. It yields the protein CASSLAGGEGHEQFF.

As concerns this clonotype: The final CDR3 position lacks the conserved phenylalanine or tryptophan, pointing to a likely read error. The rearrangement links TRBV10-3 to TRBJ1-1; D is undetermined. V was shortened by 1 base and J by 8 bases, with 8 bases between the two germline ends. Germline CDR1 ENHRY, CDR2 SYGVKD. The CDR3 has 12 residues. The CDR3: CAISELGSEAFS. The CDR3, as DNA: TGTGCCATCAGTGAGTTAGGGTCCGAAGCTTTCTCT.

This rearrangement joins TRBV12-3 or TRBV12-4 to TRBJ2-7; D remains ambiguous. V dropped 4 bases and J dropped 12 bases, with 13 bases sitting between them. The CDR3 contains 11 residues. This chain's CDR3 is CASSSTEVRYF. The CDR3 DNA reads as TGTGCCAGCAGTTCTACAGAGGTTAGGTACTTC.

This clonotype has more than one count but fewer than ten. The CDR3 bases are TGTGCCAGCAGTTTACTAGCGGGGGCCGAGGGAGAGACCCAGTACTTC. Translation: CASSLLAGAEGETQYF. The rearrangement links TRBV12-3 or TRBV12-4 to TRBJ2-5; 10 bases are a match to TRBD2. With 2 bases clipped from V and 4 bases from J, the junction kept 7 bases outside the gene matches. CDR3 size: 16 residues.

The J gene is TRBJ2-5, the V gene TRBV19, with 11 positions matching TRBD2. Germline CDR1 and CDR2: LNHDA and SQIVND (reference sequence). With 5 bases clipped from V and 1 base from J, the junction kept 9 bases outside the gene matches. CDR3 length: 17 residues. The CDR3 DNA follows: TGTGCCAGTAGTTCCAGACTAGCGGGATATCGCCAAGAGACCCAGTACTTC. Its protein product is CASSSRLAGYRQETQYF.

The gene calls are TRBV5-1 and TRBJ2-5; D is unresolved. Germline values: CDR1 SGHRS, CDR2 YFSETQ. The CDR3 consists of 15 residues. Trimming removed 0 bases from V and 4 bases from J, with 13 bases in between. The CDR3 region is CASSLVSDPVETQYF. The CDR3 bases are TGCGCCAGCAGCTTGGTCTCAGACCCCGTAGAGACCCAGTACTTC.

This clonotype was counted between two and nine times. The chain has TRBV7-3 and TRBJ2-7, with 8 nucleotides matching TRBD2. Germline lookup yields CDR1 SGHTA and CDR2 FQGTGA. V gave up 1 base and J gave up 5 bases; unmatched junction bases: 1. This CDR3 region has 13 residues. The CDR3 DNA follows: TGTGCCAGCAGCTTAAATAGCGGGGACGAGCAGTACGTC. Amino acids: CASSLNSGDEQYV.

The V gene is TRBV4-1, the J gene TRBJ1-2, with D possibly TRBD1 on 6 matching bases. This CDR3 has 13 amino acids. Germline CDR1 and CDR2: MGHRA and YSYEKL. The V gene lost 2 bases and the J gene lost 8 bases, with 12 bases spanning the gap. CDR3 amino acids: CASSQTGIRGYTF. CDR3 nucleotides: TGCGCCAGCAGCCAAACAGGGATACGAGGCTACACCTTC.

The chain couples TRBV13 to TRBJ2-2; 8 bases are shared with TRBD1. V shed 2 bases and J 6 bases; nucleotides not matched to a gene: 5. This CDR3 region has 15 residues. Germline V CDR1 and CDR2: PRHDT, FYEKMQ (reference sequence). The chain's CDR3 is CASSLTAGGPGELFF. The CDR3, as DNA: TGTGCCAGCAGCTTAACTGCAGGGGGCCCCGGGGAGCTGTTTTTT.

A few counts support this clonotype. The rearrangement uses TRBV5-1 and TRBJ2-2; no definite D call. This CDR3 is 15 amino acids long. Germline CDR1 reads SGHRS; CDR2 reads YFSETQ. V gave up 2 bases and J gave up 2 bases, with 10 bases separating them. The CDR3 region is CASSFSHPNTGELFF. The DNA of the CDR3 is TGCGCCAGCAGCTTTTCCCACCCTAACACCGGGGAGCTGTTTTTT.

This clonotype was counted at least ten times. V usage is TRBV27 and J usage is TRBJ2-7, with 8 bases matching TRBD1. The J segment lost 0 bases and the V segment lost 7 bases, leaving 5 bases of the junction unmatched. The CDR3 consists of 14 residues. CDR1 is MNHEY, CDR2 SMNVEV, per germline (reference sequence). CDR3 protein: CASIDTGGSYEQYF. CDR3 coding DNA: TGTGCCAGCATTGATACAGGGGGCTCCTACGAGCAGTACTTC.

This clonotype occurred a few times. The V call is TRBV6-2 or TRBV6-3, the J call TRBJ2-1; 8 nucleotides agree with TRBD2. The CDR3 totals 14 residues. Trimming at V came to 5 bases and at J to 3 bases, leaving 3 bases not matched to a gene. CDR1 MNHEY and CDR2 SVGEGT come from the germline V gene. CDR3 DNA: TGTGCCAGCAGTGTGCGGGGGGACTACAATGAGCAGTTCTTC. It is translated as CASSVRGDYNEQFF.

The V call is TRBV6-2 or TRBV6-3, the J call TRBJ1-5; 7 bases are shared with TRBD1. The CDR3 has 17 residues. V shed 5 bases and J 0 bases; nucleotides not matched to a gene: 10. Germline-derived CDR1 and CDR2 are MNHEY and SVGEGT. The CDR3 nucleotides read TGTGCCAGCAGTCGCGGCGTTACAGGGGTTAGCAATCAGCCCCAGCATTTT. Amino acids: CASSRGVTGVSNQPQHF.

This clonotype came up many times. V is TRBV10-3 and J is TRBJ1-2; D is uncertain. Germline CDR1 ENHRY, CDR2 SYGVKD. CDR3 length equals 13 residues. V was clipped by 5 bases and J by 5 bases, with 12 bases between them. CDR3 sequence reads: CAISPGRSYGYTF. In DNA, the CDR3 is TGTGCCATCAGTCCGGGCCGAAGTTATGGCTACACCTTC.

The chain has TRBV6-4 and TRBJ2-3; TRBD2 agrees at 10 bases. This CDR3 spans 15 amino acids. In germline, CDR1 is MRHNA, CDR2 SNTAGT. V shed 5 bases, J shed 1 base, and the junction held 3 bases outside the gene matches. The CDR3, as DNA: TGTGCCAGCAGTTCCGGGACTAGCGGCACAGATACGCAGTATTTT. Protein sequence: CASSSGTSGTDTQYF.

This chain joins TRBV3-1 and TRBJ2-7; TRBD1 or TRBD2 may be the D gene (5 bases each). Germline-derived CDR1 and CDR2 are LGHDT and YNNKEL (reference sequence). The ends were cut back, 0 bases at V and 5 bases at J, with 17 bases in the middle. There are 16 residues in the CDR3. CDR3 nucleotide sequence: TGTGCCAGCAGCCAAGATGCCATAGGGACCAGCCACGAGCAGTACTTC. It yields the protein CASSQDAIGTSHEQYF.

V gene TRBV7-9 combines with J gene TRBJ2-1; D is uncertain. This CDR3 is built from 12 residues. CDR1 and CDR2 (germline): SEHNR, FQNEAQ (reference sequence). Trimming pared 9 bases from V and 6 bases from J, leaving 12 bases between. As DNA, the CDR3 is TGTGCCAGTGGCGGCCTTGTCAATGAGCAGTTCTTC. Translation: CASGGLVNEQFF.

This chain links TRBV4-3 with TRBJ1-5; D is possibly TRBD1 (6 bases). CDR1 LGHNA and CDR2 YSLEER come from the germline V gene. The CDR3 runs 16 residues. V lost 1 base to trimming and J lost 0 bases, with 10 bases between them. The CDR3 sequence is CASSQGTGSSNQPQHF. CDR3 DNA sequence: TGCGCCAGCAGCCAAGGCACAGGGTCTAGCAATCAGCCCCAGCATTTT.

This sequence joins TRBV6-4 and TRBJ1-1; a possible D gene is TRBD1 (5 bases). CDR1 MRHNA and CDR2 SNTAGT come from the germline V gene. V was pared by 3 bases and J by 5 bases, with 13 bases between. This CDR3 comprises 14 residues. CDR3 DNA sequence: TGTGCCAGCAGTGAGCCAGGGATGGCAACTGAAGCTTTCTTT. As protein: CASSEPGMATEAFF.

The V call is TRBV4-1, the J call TRBJ2-5; a possible D gene is TRBD1 (8 bases). The V gene lost 2 bases and the J gene lost 5 bases, with 18 bases spanning the gap. Per the germline V gene, CDR1 is MGHRA and CDR2 is YSYEKL. The CDR3 is 16 amino acids. For the CDR3, the DNA is TGCGCCAGCAGCCAACCAACAGGGGGGAGGGCGGAGACCCAGTACTTC. It codes for CASSQPTGGRAETQYF.

The sample holds many counts of this clonotype. The chain has TRBV6-2 or TRBV6-3 and TRBJ2-5; D is ambiguous. The CDR3 loop spans 13 amino acids. V was pared by 1 base and J by 2 bases, with 5 bases between. The germline V gene encodes CDR1 MNHEY and CDR2 SVGEGT. CDR3 bases: TGTGCCAGCAGTTACTTGCAGCAAGAGACCCAGTACTTC. Protein sequence: CASSYLQQETQYF.

This clonotype has just a few counts. The V call is TRBV27, the J call TRBJ1-5; D is undetermined. Germline assignment: CDR1 MNHEY and CDR2 SMNVEV (reference sequence). Between the trimmed V and J ends, which lost 6 bases and 3 bases, there was a span of 18 bases. The CDR3 is 16 residues long. This CDR3 reads CASSPGRAVTNQPQHF. In DNA, the CDR3 is TGTGCCAGCAGCCCTGGGAGGGCAGTAACCAATCAGCCCCAGCATTTT.

In nucleotides, the CDR3 is TGTGCCAGCAGCTTAGAACTGAACTATGGCTACACCTTC. The encoded protein is CASSLELNYGYTF. The chain has TRBV7-6 and TRBJ1-2; no firm D call. The CDR3 has 13 amino acids. Germline V gene lookup returns CDR1 SGHVS and CDR2 FNYEAQ. The V end lost 1 base, the J end lost 2 bases, and 5 bases lay between the germline ends. Drawing the rest from reference TRBV7-6 and TRBJ1-2, the complete variable domain is GAGVSQSPRYKVTKRGQDVALRCDPISGHVSLYWYRQALGQGPEFLTYFNYEAQQDKSGLPNDRFSAERPEGSISTLTIQRTEQRDSAMYRCASSLELNYGYTFGSGTRLTVV.